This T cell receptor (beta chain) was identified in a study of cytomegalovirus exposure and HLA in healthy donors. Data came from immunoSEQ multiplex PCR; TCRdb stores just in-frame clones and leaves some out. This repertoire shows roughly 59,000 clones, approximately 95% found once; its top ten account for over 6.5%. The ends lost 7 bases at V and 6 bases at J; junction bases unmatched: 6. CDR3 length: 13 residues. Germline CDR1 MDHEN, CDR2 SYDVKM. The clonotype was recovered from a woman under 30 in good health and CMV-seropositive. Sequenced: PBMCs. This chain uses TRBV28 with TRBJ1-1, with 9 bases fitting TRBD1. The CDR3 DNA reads TGTGCCAGCACTGGACGGGACAGGGCTGAAGCTTTCTTT. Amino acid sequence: CASTGRDRAEAFF.